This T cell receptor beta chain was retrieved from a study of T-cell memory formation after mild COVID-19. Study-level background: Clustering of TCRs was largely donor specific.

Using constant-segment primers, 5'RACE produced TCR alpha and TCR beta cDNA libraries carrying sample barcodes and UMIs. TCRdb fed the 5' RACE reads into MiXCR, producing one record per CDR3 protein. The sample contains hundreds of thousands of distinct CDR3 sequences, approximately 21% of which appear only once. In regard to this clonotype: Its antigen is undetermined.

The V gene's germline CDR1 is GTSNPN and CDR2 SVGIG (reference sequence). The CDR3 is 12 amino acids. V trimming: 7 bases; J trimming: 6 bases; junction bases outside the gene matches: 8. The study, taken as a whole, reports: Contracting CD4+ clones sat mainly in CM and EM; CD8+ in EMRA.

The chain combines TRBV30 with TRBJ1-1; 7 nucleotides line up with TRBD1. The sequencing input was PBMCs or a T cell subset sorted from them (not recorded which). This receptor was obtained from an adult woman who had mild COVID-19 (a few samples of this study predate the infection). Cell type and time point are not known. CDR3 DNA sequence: TGTGCCTACCGGACAGGAAACTCTGAAGCTTTCTTT. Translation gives CAYRTGNSEAFF.